This TCR beta chain was found in a study of blood T cell repertoires in COVID-19 (dated by TCRdb to about 2020). About the study as a whole: Collaborator samples came from the United States, Italy and Spain and covered acute and convalescent phases of COVID-19. Sample metadata almost always included a de-identified subject ID, COVID-19 status, age in years and sex. The material from the prospective study consisted of cDNA or gDNA derived from T cells, B-cell-depleted T cells, or PBMCs. HLA class I and class II types, where available, came from metadata supplied by the sample provider rather than from assay-based typing. The samples were drawn from two sources: the first 160 participants of the ongoing ImmuneRACE study, and over 1,000 subjects contributed by 6 global collaborators. A freely available public database, intended as a resource for researchers studying the immune response to SARS-CoV-2, is where the repertoires were released. Subjects who had been exposed to COVID-19, were actively infected with it, or had recovered from it provided the deeply sampled blood TCRbeta repertoires that made up the dataset.

As to this clone: The antigen it recognizes is unknown. No clone much larger than this one lies a single base away; base qualities are absent.

Each collaborating institution followed its own protocols to collect whole blood in K2EDTA tubes. Collaborator samples were shipped for TCRbeta analysis as frozen whole blood, isolated PBMCs, or DNA extracted from either sample type. What the authors observed across the whole study: How much clinical and demographic metadata was included differed by source and by participant, and the metadata was provided uncurated.

The immunoSEQ Assay, a bias-controlled multiplex PCR, was used to amplify TCRbeta CDR3 regions from genomic DNA. As for the authors' bioinformatics: Within the assay, amplification of reference gene primers was used to estimate how many nucleated cells each sample contained. To quantify the absolute abundance of each unique TCRbeta CDR3 rearrangement, sequence reads were collapsed and filtered. For each sample, productive Simpson clonality was calculated as the square root of Simpson's diversity index across productive rearrangements. TCRdb's version of the immuneACCESS table is confined to in-frame rearrangements and falls short of the full clone set. An unresolved V gene accounts for under half of the shortfall where checked; the remainder is of unknown origin. The V and J calls and clone size are taken from that table; D and trimming were inferred from the DNA. This sample lists fewer than 200,000 clones; around 85% were detected once. The top ten hold more than 8% of the sample.

Based on the germline V gene, the CDR1 and CDR2 sequences are SGHDN and FVKESK. V and J are truncated by 3 bases and 5 bases respectively, leaving an intervening sequence of 16 bases. The CDR3 runs 16 amino acids, cysteine and phenylalanine included. Just the 48-base CDR3 DNA is kept, in frame starting at base 1. The rearranged chain carries TRBV14 and TRBJ1-4, and TRBD1 may be the D gene, going by 6 matching bases. What was sequenced was peripheral blood. This clonotype originated in a woman aged 80 or over with acute or convalescent COVID-19. The DNA sequence is as follows: TGTGCCAGCAGCCAGGCTAATGACAGGAGAAATGAAAAACTGTTTTTT. This yields the protein CASSQANDRRNEKLFF.